This TCR beta chain stems from a study of beta chain features in type 1 diabetes. Study observations and caveats: Among all four CD4+ subsets, Type 1 diabetes patients had TCRB CDR3s that were moderately but significantly shorter. A definitive answer on HLA type influencing TCRB rearrangement was not reached here.

Of note for this clone: Its specificity is not known. This sample includes further DNA sequences coding for the same CDR3.

The sequenced template was cDNA made from the entire isolated RNA. TCRdb's copy holds only in-frame clones and misses some; the assay was immunoSEQ multiplex PCR. The sample lists 130,000 or so clones, approximately 9.8% seen once, with 0.65% in the top ten. The V gene lost 4 bases and the J gene lost 0 bases, with 7 bases spanning the gap. In germline, CDR1 is SQVTM, CDR2 ANQGSEA. This CDR3 is built from 13 residues. Isolation of CD4+ naive, central memory, regulatory and stem cell-like memory cells was achieved by sorting via CD45RO/CCR7/CD25/CD127/CD95/CD27. Sorted cells reached over 98% purity in every population.

The sequence was obtained from a woman aged 35 to 49 in good health. J is TRBJ1-5 and V is TRBV29-1; D possibly corresponds to TRBD1 (5 bases). The sequenced sample consisted of central memory CD4+ T cells from blood. CDR3 residues: CSVGGGSNQPQHF. In DNA, the CDR3 is TGCAGCGTTGGCGGGGGTAGCAATCAGCCCCAGCATTTT.